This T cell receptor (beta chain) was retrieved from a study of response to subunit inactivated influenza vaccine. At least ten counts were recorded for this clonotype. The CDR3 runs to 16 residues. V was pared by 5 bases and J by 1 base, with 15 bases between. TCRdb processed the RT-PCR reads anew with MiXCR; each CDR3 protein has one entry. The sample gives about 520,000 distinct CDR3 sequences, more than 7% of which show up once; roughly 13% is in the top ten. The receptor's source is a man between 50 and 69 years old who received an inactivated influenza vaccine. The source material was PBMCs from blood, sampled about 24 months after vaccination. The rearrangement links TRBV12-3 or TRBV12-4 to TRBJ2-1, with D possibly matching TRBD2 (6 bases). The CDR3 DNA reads TGTGCCAGCAGTCCCCGCCGACTAGTATCCTACAATGAGCAGTTCTTC. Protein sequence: CASSPRRLVSYNEQFF.